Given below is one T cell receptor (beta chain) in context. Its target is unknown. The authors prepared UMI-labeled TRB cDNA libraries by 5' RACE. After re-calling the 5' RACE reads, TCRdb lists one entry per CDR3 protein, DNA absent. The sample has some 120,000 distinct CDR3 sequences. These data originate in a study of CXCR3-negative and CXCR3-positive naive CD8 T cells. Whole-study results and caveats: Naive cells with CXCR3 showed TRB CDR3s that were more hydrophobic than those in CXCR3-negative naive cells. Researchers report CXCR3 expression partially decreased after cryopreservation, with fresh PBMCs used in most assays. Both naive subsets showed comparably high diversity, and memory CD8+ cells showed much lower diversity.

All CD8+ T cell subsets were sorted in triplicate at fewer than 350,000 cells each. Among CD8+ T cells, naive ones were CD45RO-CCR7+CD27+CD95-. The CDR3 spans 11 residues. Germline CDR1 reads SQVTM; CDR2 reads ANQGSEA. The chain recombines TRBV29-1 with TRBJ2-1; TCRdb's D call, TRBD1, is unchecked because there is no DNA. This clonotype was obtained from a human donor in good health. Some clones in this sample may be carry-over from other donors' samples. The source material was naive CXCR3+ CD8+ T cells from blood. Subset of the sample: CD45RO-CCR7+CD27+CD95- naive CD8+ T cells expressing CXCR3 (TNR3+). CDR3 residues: CSVQQGNEQFF.